The 32 T cell receptor beta chains in this list originate from one sample, sequenced in a study of blood T cell repertoires in COVID-19. Some clones are missing from TCRdb's copy, which holds only in-frame ones; the method was immunoSEQ multiplex PCR. The sample comprises fewer than 350,000 clones, over 80% of which are singletons, and around 4.2% rests with the top ten. Sequenced material: peripheral blood. Receptors were obtained from a woman aged 50 to 60 with active or convalescent COVID-19.

This clone was seen once. The chain recombines TRBV2 with TRBJ1-3; D might be TRBD1 (6 bases). Germline lookup yields CDR1 SNHLY and CDR2 FYNNEI. CDR3 length: 13 amino acids. V lost 10 bases, J lost 4 bases, and 14 bases lay in between. The CDR3: CAIEGGPGNTIYF. CDR3 DNA: TGTGCCATCGAAGGGGGACCGGGAAACACCATATATTTT.

This chain uses TRBV7-9 with TRBJ2-4; TRBD2 matches 15 bases. J was trimmed by 1 base and V by 2 bases; bases with no gene match: 6. The germline V gene has CDR1 SEHNR and CDR2 FQNEAQ (reference sequence). The CDR3 consists of 19 residues. CDR3 in amino acids: CASSLSGLAGGTAKNIQYF. The DNA of the CDR3 is TGTGCCAGCAGCTTATCGGGACTAGCGGGAGGTACTGCCAAAAACATTCAGTACTTC.

This clone was recorded once. This chain joins TRBV25-1 and TRBJ1-4, with D possibly TRBD1 on 5 matching bases. V lost 3 bases and J 7 bases, leaving 15 bases between the germline ends. Germline V gives CDR1 MGHDK, CDR2 SYGVNS. The CDR3 loop spans 15 amino acids. In DNA, the CDR3 is TGTGCCAGCAGTGACCCAAGGCCGGGGGGTGAAAAACTGTTTTTT. Translated: CASSDPRPGGEKLFF.

The chain links TRBV10-3 to TRBJ1-2; no clear D gene. Trimming took 2 bases from V and 5 from J, leaving 3 bases between them. The CDR3 has 11 residues. The V gene's germline CDR1 is ENHRY and CDR2 SYGVKD. The CDR3 here is CAISERYGYTF. The CDR3, as DNA: TGTGCCATCAGTGAGCGGTATGGCTACACCTTC.

V gene TRBV2 combines with J gene TRBJ2-7, with TRBD2 identical over 8 bases. In germline, CDR1 is SNHLY, CDR2 FYNNEI. J was trimmed by 2 bases and V by 7 bases; bases with no gene match: 7. The CDR3 is made up of 14 amino acids. The CDR3 is CASTQREKAYEQYF. The CDR3 DNA reads as TGTGCCAGCACCCAGCGGGAGAAAGCCTACGAGCAGTACTTC. Variable domain in full (rest from reference TRBV2 and TRBJ2-7): EPEVTQTPSHQVTQMGQEVILRCVPISNHLYFYWYRQILGQKVEFLVSFYNNEISEKSEIFDDQFSVERPDGSNFTLKIRSTKLEDSAMYFCASTQREKAYEQYFGPGTRLTVT.

The chain combines TRBV6-5 with TRBJ2-2; 7 nucleotides match TRBD2. The CDR3 extends over 14 amino acids. The germline CDR1 and CDR2 sequences are MNHEY and SVGAGI. Losses at the gene ends were 10 bases for V and 6 bases for J; bases not matched to a gene: 11. This CDR3 is CATRREGRAGELFF. The CDR3 region has the DNA TGTGCCACCAGAAGGGAGGGCCGGGCCGGGGAGCTGTTTTTT.

This clone was observed once. J is TRBJ2-1 and V is TRBV27; D not resolved. V was cut by 2 bases and J by 2 bases, with 7 bases left in between. The CDR3 runs to 14 residues. The germline gives CDR1 MNHEY, CDR2 SMNVEV (reference sequence). CDR3: CASSLTGAYNEQFF. CDR3 sequence (DNA): TGTGCCAGCAGTTTAACCGGAGCCTACAATGAGCAGTTCTTC.

The CDR3 is CASSLEDRGMYQPQHF. CDR3 sequence (DNA): TGTGCCAGCAGCTTGGAGGACAGGGGGATGTATCAGCCCCAGCATTTT. The chain is built from TRBV5-8 and TRBJ1-5, with TRBD1 matching over 10 bases. The germline gives CDR1 SGHTS, CDR2 YDEGEE. The CDR3 is 16 amino acids. The J segment lost 5 bases and the V segment lost 0 bases, leaving 5 bases of the junction unmatched.

V gene TRBV6-5 combines with J gene TRBJ1-1; D ambiguous. With 2 bases removed from V and 5 bases from J, the gap between germline ends came to 9 bases. CDR3 length equals 13 residues. Per the germline V gene, CDR1 is MNHEY and CDR2 is SVGAGI. In DNA form, the CDR3 reads TGTGCCAGCAGTTACAGAGGGAGAACTGAAGCTTTCTTT. Protein product: CASSYRGRTEAFF.

DNA for the CDR3: TGTGCCTGGAGTCCCCCCGGGGCGGGAGCCTACGAGCAGTACTTC. Its translation: CAWSPPGAGAYEQYF. The chain couples TRBV30 to TRBJ2-7; TRBD2 agrees at 7 bases. Per the germline V gene, CDR1 is GTSNPN and CDR2 is SVGIG (reference sequence). V shed 2 bases, J shed 2 bases, and the junction held 9 bases outside the gene matches. The length of the CDR3 is 15 residues.

The chain employs TRBV28 and TRBJ1-1; D gene uncertain. Per germline, CDR1 MDHEN and CDR2 SYDVKM. Trimming took 6 bases from V and 4 from J, leaving 15 bases between them. CDR3 length: 14 residues. In DNA, the CDR3 is TGTGCCAGCAGGCCCCCTGGGCAGCTCACTGAAGCTTTCTTT. It translates to CASRPPGQLTEAFF.

The V call is TRBV7-9, the J call TRBJ2-2, with D maybe TRBD2 (5 bases). This CDR3 region has 17 residues. Germline V CDR1 and CDR2: SEHNR, FQNEAQ (reference sequence). Trimming removed 5 bases from V and 7 bases from J, with 23 bases in between. The CDR3 is CASSRTQASVLGGELFF. In nucleotides, the CDR3 is TGTGCCAGCAGCCGGACTCAAGCTTCGGTGTTGGGCGGGGAGCTGTTTTTT.

J is TRBJ2-2 and V is TRBV13; TRBD2 aligns across 7 bases. In germline, CDR1 is PRHDT, CDR2 FYEKMQ (reference sequence). CDR3 length: 15 amino acids. The V gene end was trimmed by 4 bases and the J gene end by 4 bases; junction bases not matched to a gene: 6. This chain's CDR3 is CASSSGGRITGELFF. The CDR3 DNA reads as TGTGCCAGCAGCTCTGGCGGGAGAATCACCGGGGAGCTGTTTTTT.

The chain carries TRBV6-5 and TRBJ1-1, with D possibly TRBD1 on 5 matching bases. This CDR3 has 13 amino acids. Germline values: CDR1 MNHEY, CDR2 SVGAGI. The V and J ends lost 2 bases and 4 bases respectively, with 8 bases between them. Written as DNA, the CDR3 is TGTGCCAGCAGTTACAAGGGGATCACTGAAGCTTTCTTT. It yields the protein CASSYKGITEAFF.

The CDR3 sequence: CASSLDPRGTEAFF. In DNA form, the CDR3 reads TGTGCCAGCAGCCTAGATCCCCGGGGGACTGAAGCTTTCTTT. This chain connects TRBV3-1 (or the pseudogene TRBV3-2) to TRBJ1-1; tentative D call: TRBD1 (5 bases). The CDR3 has 14 residues. CDR1 and CDR2 (germline): LGHDT, YNNKEL (reference sequence). V was clipped by 4 bases and J by 5 bases, with 14 bases between them.

This clone appeared a single time. The chain is built from TRBV14 and TRBJ2-3; D perhaps matches TRBD1 (6 bases). CDR3 length: 14 amino acids. From germline, CDR1 is SGHDN and CDR2 FVKESK. Trimming removed 3 bases at V and 2 bases at J, with 9 bases between. CDR3 protein: CASSQQGFTDTQYF. CDR3 coding DNA: TGTGCCAGCAGCCAGCAGGGGTTCACAGATACGCAGTATTTT.

The gene calls are TRBV4-2 and TRBJ2-3; TRBD2 agrees at 10 bases. This CDR3 contains 14 residues. With V trimmed by 1 base and J by 10 bases, 5 bases remained unmatched. The germline V gene encodes CDR1 LGHNA and CDR2 YNFKEQ. DNA for the CDR3: TGTGCCAGCAGCCAAGCTCTACTAGCGGGATCGCAGTATTTT. It specifies CASSQALLAGSQYF.

This clone was recorded many times. Additional DNA sequences in this sample encode the identical CDR3. The chain uses TRBV5-1 and TRBJ1-1; 7 nucleotides align to TRBD1. With V trimmed by 4 bases and J by 1 base, 4 bases remained unmatched. Germline assignment: CDR1 SGHRS and CDR2 YFSETQ. This CDR3 has 14 amino acids. Here the CDR3 DNA reads TGCGCCAGCAGCCCAAGGACAGGGAACACTGAAGCTTTCTTT. Residues: CASSPRTGNTEAFF. The whole variable domain, remainder taken from reference TRBV5-1 and TRBJ1-1, is KAGVTQTPRYLIKTRGQQVTLSCSPISGHRSVSWYQQTPGQGLQFLFEYFSETQRNKGNFPGRFSGRQFSNSRSEMNVSTLELGDSALYLCASSPRTGNTEAFFGQGTRLTVV.

This clone turned up a few times. This chain connects TRBV7-8 to TRBJ1-5, with D possibly being TRBD1 (6 bases). Trimming took 5 bases from V and 9 from J, leaving 26 bases between them. The CDR3 is 17 amino acids. Germline CDR1 and CDR2: SGHVS and FQNEAQ. In nucleotides, the CDR3 is TGTGCCAGCAGCACGAGAGGGGCAGGGGCGGGGGTGTGGCCCCAGCATTTT. This sequence encodes CASSTRGAGAGVWPQHF.

The chain has TRBV4-1 and TRBJ1-2, with 9 positions matching TRBD1. The junction had 5 bases not matched to a gene; V was cut back by 5 bases and J by 7 bases. The CDR3 length is 13 residues. Germline CDR1 is MGHRA and CDR2 is YSYEKL. The CDR3 nucleotides are TGCGCCAGCAGCTCACAGGGGGCGCCTGGCTACACCTTC. Amino acids: CASSSQGAPGYTF.

The table lists this clone with a few counts. The chain recombines TRBV6-1 with TRBJ2-1; D remains unclear. CDR1 is MNHNS and CDR2 is SASEGT in the germline V gene. The CDR3 length is 15 residues. V lost 2 bases, J lost 5 bases, and 13 bases lay in between. CDR3 residues: CASSERLESNNEQFF. The CDR3 region has the DNA TGTGCCAGCAGTGAAAGGCTAGAGAGTAACAATGAGCAGTTCTTC.

This clone was detected only once. This chain uses TRBV27 with TRBJ1-2, with 7 bases lining up with TRBD1. Trimming cost V 3 bases and J 6 bases; bases outside gene matches: 10. Germline-derived CDR1 and CDR2 are MNHEY and SMNVEV (reference sequence). The CDR3 loop spans 15 amino acids. For the CDR3, the DNA is TGTGCCAGCAGTTTTTTGGGGCAGGGGGGTGATGGCTACACCTTC. Translating it yields CASSFLGQGGDGYTF.

The V call is TRBV4-1, the J call TRBJ1-2, with a weak D call TRBD1 (5 bases). Between the trimmed V and J ends, which lost 3 bases and 10 bases, there was a span of 21 bases. This CDR3 comprises 15 residues. The germline V gene has CDR1 MGHRA and CDR2 YSYEKL. DNA for the CDR3: TGCGCCAGCAGCCAGTCAGATGTTGCGGGGCCGACCTACACCTTC. Translating it yields CASSQSDVAGPTYTF.

The gene calls are TRBV5-4 and TRBJ2-1, with TRBD2 identical over 7 bases. V shed 7 bases, J shed 7 bases, and the junction held 17 bases outside the gene matches. From germline, CDR1 is SGHNT and CDR2 YYREEE (reference sequence). This CDR3 has 16 amino acids. The CDR3 nucleotides are TGTGCCAGCCATCTAATAGCGGGCCTGGCGGCGAATGAGCAGTTCTTC. Protein: CASHLIAGLAANEQFF.

In its sample, this clone was seen once. CDR3 bases: TGCGCCAGCAGCTTGGAAGCGGGAGGAGGAGAGACCCAGTACTTC. Encoded protein: CASSLEAGGGETQYF. The chain carries TRBV5-1 and TRBJ2-5; 9 bases fit TRBD2. The CDR3 spans 15 residues. CDR1 SGHRS and CDR2 YFSETQ come from the germline V gene. V lost 0 bases, J lost 4 bases, and 4 bases stayed unmatched. The full variable domain, in which reference TRBV5-1 and TRBJ2-5 provide the parts outside the CDR3, is KAGVTQTPRYLIKTRGQQVTLSCSPISGHRSVSWYQQTPGQGLQFLFEYFSETQRNKGNFPGRFSGRQFSNSRSEMNVSTLELGDSALYLCASSLEAGGGETQYFGPGTRLLVL.

The chain links TRBV11-3 to TRBJ2-3, with 7 bases matching TRBD2. J gave up 1 base and V 5 bases, and 9 bases lay outside the gene matches. The CDR3 is 16 amino acids. The germline V gene has CDR1 SGHNT and CDR2 YENEEA. For the CDR3, the DNA is TGTGCCAGCAGCCGCCGCGCGGGAGTGGGCACAGATACGCAGTATTTT. This codes for CASSRRAGVGTDTQYF. Full variable domain (missing parts from reference TRBV11-3 and TRBJ2-3): EAGVVQSPRYKIIEKKQPVAFWCNPISGHNTLYWYLQNLGQGPELLIRYENEEAVDDSQLPKDRFSAERLKGVDSTLKIQPAELGDSAVYLCASSRRAGVGTDTQYFGPGTRLTVL.

This sequence joins TRBV6-5 and TRBJ1-6, with D perhaps matching TRBD1 (5 bases). Germline values: CDR1 MNHEY, CDR2 SVGAGI. Between the trimmed V and J ends, which lost 7 bases and 7 bases, there was a span of 17 bases. The CDR3 runs 15 residues. The DNA for the CDR3 is TGTGCCAGCACTAATACCAGGGTTGGAAATTCACCCCTCCACTTT. Translation: CASTNTRVGNSPLHF.

The chain couples TRBV6-5 to TRBJ1-3; tentative D call: TRBD1 (6 bases). V was shortened by 4 bases and J by 4 bases, with 8 bases between the two germline ends. This CDR3 has 13 residues. The germline CDR1 and CDR2 sequences are MNHEY and SVGAGI. The chain's CDR3 is CASSSGAGNTIYF. The CDR3 coding sequence is TGTGCCAGCAGTTCAGGGGCAGGAAACACCATATATTTT.

The chain employs TRBV7-9 and TRBJ2-1; 9 positions agree with TRBD2. Trimming cost V 1 base and J 8 bases; bases outside gene matches: 12. This CDR3 has 17 amino acids. CDR1 is SEHNR and CDR2 is FQNEAQ in the germline V gene (reference sequence). The chain's CDR3 is CASSLGGGRAPGYEQFF. In DNA form, the CDR3 reads TGTGCCAGCAGCTTAGGAGGCGGGAGGGCCCCGGGTTATGAGCAGTTCTTC.

V gene TRBV10-3 combines with J gene TRBJ2-5; TRBD1 matches at 10 bases. This CDR3 is 15 amino acids long. V lost 6 bases, J lost 5 bases, and 9 bases stayed unmatched. From germline, CDR1 is ENHRY and CDR2 SYGVKD. CDR3 DNA: TGTGCCATCAGCTCGGACAGGGGGGCGTATGAGACCCAGTACTTC. Amino acid sequence: CAISSDRGAYETQYF.

The V and J genes are TRBV7-2 and TRBJ2-7, with 7 bases matching TRBD2. V shed 5 bases, J shed 0 bases, and the junction held 10 bases outside the gene matches. CDR3 length equals 16 residues. Germline V CDR1 and CDR2: SGHTA, FQGNSA. In nucleotides, the CDR3 is TGTGCCAGCAGCACCAGTGGAGGCGGGGGCTCCTACGAGCAGTACTTC. Protein: CASSTSGGGGSYEQYF.

J is TRBJ1-2 and V is TRBV25-1, with 12 nucleotides matching TRBD1. J lost 2 bases, V lost 3 bases, and 4 bases had no gene match. CDR1 is MGHDK, CDR2 SYGVNS, per germline. The CDR3 runs to 16 residues. The CDR3 sequence: CASSELGTGGNYGYTF. In DNA form, the CDR3 reads TGTGCCAGCAGTGAGTTGGGGACAGGGGGCAACTATGGCTACACCTTC.